The 25 T cell receptor beta chains given below trace back to one sample, sequenced in a study of shared clonotypes between healthy human individuals. Method: immunoSEQ multiplex PCR; TCRdb's copy keeps in-frame clones and lacks some. The data hold more than 850,000 clones, with approximately 80% observed a single time. The sequencing input was memory CD4+ T cells from PBMCs. Subset denoted: CD45RA-negative fraction. These receptors came from a man aged 18 to 30 in good health. Some clones in this sample may be carry-over from other donors' samples.

This clone was picked up a small number of times. The chain has TRBV5-1 and TRBJ2-1; D unresolved. Germline values: CDR1 SGHRS, CDR2 YFSETQ. This CDR3 has 12 residues. Trimming cost V 1 base and J 16 bases, with 15 bases left between them. The CDR3 spells CASSLFGEISFF. The CDR3 DNA follows: TGCGCCAGCAGCTTGTTTGGGGAAATCTCATTCTTC. Using reference TRBV5-1 and TRBJ2-1 for the parts outside the CDR3, the full variable domain is KAGVTQTPRYLIKTRGQQVTLSCSPISGHRSVSWYQQTPGQGLQFLFEYFSETQRNKGNFPGRFSGRQFSNSRSEMNVSTLELGDSALYLCASSLFGEISFFGPGTRLTVL.

This clone was found a few times. J is TRBJ2-7 and V is TRBV27, with D possibly matching TRBD2 (6 bases). Germline CDR1 and CDR2: MNHEY and SMNVEV (reference sequence). This CDR3 is 17 amino acids long. The V gene lost 1 base and the J gene lost 3 bases, with 19 bases spanning the gap. The CDR3 region is CASSLYLPGAGRYEQYF. In nucleotides, the CDR3 is TGTGCCAGCAGTTTATATCTTCCGGGAGCCGGGCGCTACGAGCAGTACTTC.

V usage is TRBV10-3 and J usage is TRBJ2-2; 9 nucleotides agree with TRBD1. The V and J ends lost 9 bases and 4 bases, in that order; junction bases with no gene match: 21. The germline CDR1 and CDR2 sequences are ENHRY and SYGVKD. CDR3 length: 19 residues. Here the CDR3 DNA reads TGTGCCATATATAATAGGAGCCGGGACAGGGCCCGCGGCACCGGGGAGCTGTTTTTT. Protein sequence: CAIYNRSRDRARGTGELFF.

The chain uses TRBV5-1 and TRBJ2-3; D gene uncertain. Germline lookup yields CDR1 SGHRS and CDR2 YFSETQ. With 0 bases removed from V and 4 bases from J, the gap between germline ends came to 12 bases. The CDR3 runs to 15 residues. CDR3 coding DNA: TGCGCCAGCAGCTTGGCTTCAGTTGATGCAGATACGCAGTATTTT. Residues: CASSLASVDADTQYF.

This clone showed up many times. This chain uses TRBV10-3 with TRBJ1-5; unclear D gene. V lost 3 bases and J 0 bases, leaving 9 bases between the germline ends. Germline assignment: CDR1 ENHRY and CDR2 SYGVKD. This CDR3 comprises 15 residues. DNA of the CDR3: TGTGCCATCAGTGATACCAGCCTTAGCAATCAGCCCCAGCATTTT. Amino acid sequence: CAISDTSLSNQPQHF.

This clone came up a few times. This chain links TRBV5-1 with TRBJ2-3, with 11 bases fitting TRBD1. The CDR3 contains 14 residues. With 8 bases clipped from V and 6 bases from J, the junction kept 8 bases outside the gene matches. Germline V CDR1 and CDR2: SGHRS, YFSETQ. CDR3 residues: CASTGTGGSDTQYF. For the CDR3, the DNA is TGCGCCAGTACCGGGACAGGGGGTTCGGATACGCAGTATTTT. Full variable domain (remainder filled in from reference TRBV5-1 and TRBJ2-3): KAGVTQTPRYLIKTRGQQVTLSCSPISGHRSVSWYQQTPGQGLQFLFEYFSETQRNKGNFPGRFSGRQFSNSRSEMNVSTLELGDSALYLCASTGTGGSDTQYFGPGTRLTVL.

J is TRBJ2-1 and V is TRBV4-3, with 14 bases lining up with TRBD2. V was clipped by 3 bases and J by 9 bases; unmatched bases: 13. This CDR3 spans 18 amino acids. The germline V gene encodes CDR1 LGHNA and CDR2 YSLEER. CDR3 protein: CASSQGGLAGDGRSEQFF. For the CDR3, the DNA is TGCGCCAGCAGCCAGGGGGGACTAGCGGGAGACGGAAGAAGTGAGCAGTTCTTC.

The chain joins TRBV6-1 to TRBJ2-7; no reliable D call. V was pared by 1 base and J by 8 bases, with 15 bases between. Germline V gives CDR1 MNHNS, CDR2 SASEGT. The CDR3 is 14 residues long. The CDR3 coding sequence is TGTGCCAGCAGTGAAGGGCAGACCTTACGGAAGCAGTACTTC. This codes for CASSEGQTLRKQYF.

The chain couples TRBV2 to TRBJ2-7; 11 nucleotides match TRBD2. The CDR3 spans 19 residues. CDR1 is SNHLY, CDR2 FYNNEI, per germline. V gave up 10 bases and J gave up 2 bases; unmatched junction bases: 22. The CDR3 DNA reads TGTGCCACCAAACCCAAGAAGACTAGCGGGACCCAATTACCCTACGAGCAGTACTTC. Its protein is CATKPKKTSGTQLPYEQYF.

The J gene is TRBJ2-6, the V gene TRBV6-5; D ambiguous. In germline, CDR1 is MNHEY, CDR2 SVGAGI. The CDR3 runs to 14 residues. V was trimmed by 6 bases and J by 0 bases, leaving 6 bases between them. CDR3 bases: TGTGCCAGCAGCGAAAACTCTGGGGCCAACGTCCTGACTTTC. It yields the protein CASSENSGANVLTF.

This clone was observed a single time. The J gene is TRBJ1-4, the V gene TRBV29-1; no definite D call. V was cut by 4 bases and J by 3 bases, with 12 bases left in between. In germline, CDR1 is SQVTM, CDR2 ANQGSEA. The CDR3 is 14 residues long. The CDR3 loop reads CSVGLGQPNEKLFF. CDR3 in DNA: TGCAGCGTTGGATTAGGGCAGCCTAATGAAAAACTGTTTTTT.

This clone appeared once. The identical CDR3 is also encoded by other nucleotide sequences in the sample. The V call is TRBV20-1, the J call TRBJ2-5; no clear D. From germline, CDR1 is DFQATT and CDR2 SNEGSKA (reference sequence). The CDR3 consists of 11 residues. The ends were cut back, 5 bases at V and 5 bases at J, with 9 bases in the middle. The DNA for the CDR3 is TGCAGTGCTTTGGGATGGGAGACCCAGTACTTC. Translation: CSALGWETQYF.

This clone was observed a single time. The chain couples TRBV10-3 to TRBJ1-1, with D perhaps TRBD1 (6 bases). The CDR3 is made up of 14 amino acids. V shed 2 bases and J shed 5 bases, with 12 bases lying between them. Germline V lookup: CDR1 ENHRY, CDR2 SYGVKD. The CDR3 loop is CAISERGGRTEAFF. CDR3 nucleotides: TGTGCCATCAGTGAGAGGGGGGGGAGGACTGAAGCTTTCTTT.

This chain links TRBV7-2 with TRBJ2-1; 7 bases match TRBD2. This CDR3 spans 13 amino acids. V dropped 5 bases and J dropped 10; count of bases not matched to a gene: 8. The germline gives CDR1 SGHTA, CDR2 FQGNSA. CDR3 DNA sequence: TGTGCCAGCAGCCCCAGACTAGCCCGCGAGCAGTTCTTC. As protein: CASSPRLAREQFF.

There are many counts of this clone. This chain uses TRBV28 with TRBJ1-2; a possible D gene is TRBD1 (5 bases). Looked up from germline, CDR1 is MDHEN and CDR2 is SYDVKM. The CDR3 runs to 15 residues. The V end lost 6 bases, the J end lost 4 bases, and 18 bases lay between the germline ends. CDR3 loop: CASSPSAGGVYGYTF. In DNA form, the CDR3 reads TGTGCCAGCAGCCCTTCCGCCGGGGGGGTCTATGGCTACACCTTC.

This chain joins TRBV19 and TRBJ1-1; 7 bases agree with TRBD1. Losses at the gene ends were 5 bases for V and 0 bases for J; bases not matched to a gene: 6. In germline, CDR1 is LNHDA, CDR2 SQIVND (reference sequence). The CDR3 runs 15 residues. In nucleotides, the CDR3 is TGTGCCAGTAGTCCCCATGACAGGGTGAACACTGAAGCTTTCTTT. Translated, it gives CASSPHDRVNTEAFF.

The CDR3 here is CASKAGQGASEAFF. In nucleotides, the CDR3 is TGTGCCAGCAAAGCGGGACAGGGGGCATCTGAAGCTTTCTTT. The chain links TRBV27 to TRBJ1-1, with TRBD1 identical over 12 bases. The V segment lost 7 bases and the J segment 6 bases; nucleotides outside the gene matches: 6. The CDR3 loop spans 14 amino acids. CDR1 is MNHEY, CDR2 SMNVEV, per germline (reference sequence).

This clone was counted many times. The chain links TRBV27 to TRBJ2-7, with 12 bases matching TRBD2. Per germline, CDR1 MNHEY and CDR2 SMNVEV (reference sequence). After removal of 5 bases from V and 6 bases from J, the junction contained 11 bases not matched to a gene. The CDR3 runs 16 residues. CDR3 protein: CASSPSLTSGSGEQYF. DNA for the CDR3: TGTGCCAGCAGTCCGAGTCTGACTAGCGGGAGTGGCGAGCAGTACTTC.

The CDR3: CASSRGVAVYEQYF. CDR3 nucleotides: TGTGCCAGCAGCCGGGGTGTCGCTGTCTACGAGCAGTACTTC. This chain links TRBV7-9 with TRBJ2-7, with D maybe TRBD2 (5 bases). The CDR3 covers 14 residues. Looked up from germline, CDR1 is SEHNR and CDR2 is FQNEAQ (reference sequence). Trimming took 5 bases from V and 3 from J, leaving 14 bases between them.

This sequence joins TRBV9 and TRBJ1-2, with D perhaps matching TRBD1 (5 bases). Germline V gene sequence: CDR1 SGDLS, CDR2 YYNGEE. CDR3 length equals 14 residues. V was cut by 5 bases and J by 11 bases, with 22 bases left in between. CDR3 sequence reads: CASSPLGQGLGYTF. CDR3 DNA: TGTGCCAGCAGTCCCCTTGGCCAGGGACTTGGATACACCTTC.

This chain's CDR3 is CASFRGSSTEAFF. The CDR3 bases are TGTGCCAGCTTCCGGGGCTCTAGCACTGAAGCTTTCTTT. The chain combines TRBV27 with TRBJ1-1, with a weak D call TRBD1 (5 bases). In germline, CDR1 is MNHEY, CDR2 SMNVEV (reference sequence). V lost 8 bases and J 4 bases, leaving 14 bases between the germline ends. The CDR3 length is 13 residues.

CDR3 nucleotides: TGTGCCAGCAGGTCCGGGAGGGATGGGGATACGCAGTATTTT. This gives the protein CASRSGRDGDTQYF. The chain links TRBV7-3 to TRBJ2-3, with TRBD2 identical over 8 bases. The CDR3 extends over 14 amino acids. J was trimmed by 6 bases and V by 6 bases; bases with no gene match: 8. Per the germline V gene, CDR1 is SGHTA and CDR2 is FQGTGA.

The chain has TRBV5-1 and TRBJ2-2; TRBD1 or TRBD2 may be the D gene (5 bases each). The germline V gene has CDR1 SGHRS and CDR2 YFSETQ. The length of the CDR3 is 16 residues. Trimming cost V 1 base and J 1 base, with 11 bases left between them. The CDR3 sequence is CASSLFGARNTGELFF. CDR3 bases: TGCGCCAGCAGCTTGTTCGGGGCTAGGAACACCGGGGAGCTGTTTTTT.

The rearrangement uses TRBV4-2 and TRBJ2-7; the D is unclear. Germline assignment: CDR1 LGHNA and CDR2 YNFKEQ. The CDR3 has 14 amino acids. The V end lost 0 bases, the J end lost 3 bases, and 9 bases lay between the germline ends. CDR3 in amino acids: CASSQEALDYEQYF. CDR3 nucleotides: TGTGCCAGCAGCCAAGAAGCTCTAGACTACGAGCAGTACTTC.

The rearrangement links TRBV4-1 to TRBJ2-5; maybe TRBD2 (6 bases). This CDR3 is 12 amino acids long. The germline V and J ends were trimmed by 8 bases and 4 bases, with 11 bases remaining between them. Germline CDR1 and CDR2: MGHRA and YSYEKL. The DNA of the CDR3 is TGCGCCAGCTGCCCCGGGGGAGAGACCCAGTACTTC. It yields the protein CASCPGGETQYF.